This is a list of T cell receptor beta chains from one sample in a study of shared T cell receptors in the human thymus. Assay used: immunoSEQ multiplex PCR; TCRdb lists only in-frame clones, some missing. The sample holds hundreds of thousands of clones; approximately 87% are singletons and the top ten take approximately 0.01%. The sample also formed part of further work on human thymus T cells.

Input material: thymocytes. The receptor source for this set is a boy under two years old with a congenital heart defect. Each CDR3 is given with its conserved first and last residue. D genes are given only for firm matches. Only part of the rows carry a size: once, few, many, or a class if the clone is expanded.

J gene: TRBJ1-1; D gene: NA; V gene: TRBV7-2; clone size: NA; CDR3 protein: CASSLGQRNTEAFF; CDR3 DNA: TGTGCCAGCAGCTTAGGACAGAGGAACACTGAAGCTTTCTTT
J gene: TRBJ2-7; D gene: TRBD1; V gene: TRBV5-4; clone size: NA; CDR3 protein: CASSCGDRVYEQYF; CDR3 DNA: TGTGCCAGCAGCTGCGGGGACAGGGTATACGAGCAGTACTTC
J gene: TRBJ2-1; D gene: TRBD2; V gene: TRBV6-1; clone size: NA; CDR3 protein: CASSVSRLAGEGREQFF; CDR3 DNA: TGTGCCAGCAGTGTCTCAAGACTAGCGGGAGAGGGTAGAGAGCAGTTCTTC
J gene: TRBJ2-7; D gene: TRBD1; V gene: TRBV27; clone size: NA; CDR3 protein: CASSRGQGESSYEQYF; CDR3 DNA: TGTGCCAGCAGTAGGGGACAGGGCGAGAGCTCCTACGAGCAGTACTTC
J gene: TRBJ2-1; D gene: TRBD2; V gene: TRBV19; clone size: NA; CDR3 protein: CASSMVAGGGEQFF; CDR3 DNA: TGTGCCAGTAGTATGGTTGCGGGAGGGGGCGAGCAGTTCTTC
J gene: TRBJ2-5; D gene: NA; V gene: TRBV7-9; clone size: NA; CDR3 protein: CASSLALGGDQETQYF; CDR3 DNA: TGTGCCAGCAGCTTAGCGCTCGGAGGGGACCAAGAGACCCAGTACTTC
J gene: TRBJ2-5; D gene: TRBD2; V gene: TRBV2; clone size: NA; CDR3 protein: CASSDASGRAGETQYF; CDR3 DNA: TGTGCCAGCAGTGACGCTAGCGGGAGGGCCGGGGAGACCCAGTACTTC
J gene: TRBJ2-3; D gene: TRBD2; V gene: TRBV19; clone size: NA; CDR3 protein: CASGSGSTDTQYF; CDR3 DNA: TGTGCCAGTGGTAGCGGGAGCACAGATACGCAGTATTTT
J gene: TRBJ2-7; D gene: NA; V gene: TRBV5-1; clone size: NA; CDR3 protein: CASSLYDSDEQYF; CDR3 DNA: TGCGCCAGCAGCTTATATGATAGCGACGAGCAGTACTTC
J gene: TRBJ1-4; D gene: NA; V gene: TRBV28; clone size: few; CDR3 protein: CASSPRGTRNEKLFF; CDR3 DNA: TGTGCCAGCAGCCCTCGGGGTACCCGTAATGAAAAACTGTTTTTT
J gene: TRBJ1-5; D gene: NA; V gene: TRBV6-1; clone size: NA; CDR3 protein: CASSEARRGRSNQPQHF; CDR3 DNA: TGTGCCAGCAGTGAAGCGAGGCGGGGTCGGAGCAATCAGCCCCAGCATTTT
J gene: TRBJ1-5; D gene: TRBD1; V gene: TRBV30; clone size: NA; CDR3 protein: CAWSPKGTVYSNQPQHF; CDR3 DNA: TGTGCCTGGAGTCCTAAGGGGACAGTTTATAGCAATCAGCCCCAGCATTTT
J gene: TRBJ2-1; D gene: TRBD2; V gene: TRBV4-1; clone size: once; CDR3 protein: CASSQAPRASGRALVNEQFF; CDR3 DNA: TGCGCCAGCAGCCAAGCCCCGAGGGCTAGCGGGAGGGCCCTCGTGAATGAGCAGTTCTTC
J gene: TRBJ2-1; D gene: TRBD1; V gene: TRBV7-9; clone size: NA; CDR3 protein: CASSLSGDRSSYNEQFF; CDR3 DNA: TGTGCCAGCAGCTTATCAGGGGACAGAAGCTCCTACAATGAGCAGTTCTTC
J gene: TRBJ2-3; D gene: TRBD2; V gene: TRBV9; clone size: NA; CDR3 protein: CASSGTSGSPDTQYF; CDR3 DNA: TGTGCCAGCAGCGGGACTAGCGGGAGTCCAGATACGCAGTATTTT
J gene: TRBJ2-7; D gene: NA; V gene: TRBV6-5; clone size: few; CDR3 protein: CASSYLQETYEQYF; CDR3 DNA: TGTGCCAGCAGTTACCTACAGGAAACCTACGAGCAGTACTTC
J gene: TRBJ2-7; D gene: NA; V gene: TRBV4-1; clone size: NA; CDR3 protein: CASSQSVGLYEQYF; CDR3 DNA: TGCGCCAGCAGCCAATCGGTGGGGCTCTACGAGCAGTACTTC
J gene: TRBJ1-2; D gene: NA; V gene: TRBV11-3; clone size: once; CDR3 protein: CASSRLQGLYGYTF; CDR3 DNA: TGTGCCAGCAGCCGCCTACAGGGCCTCTATGGCTACACCTTC
J gene: TRBJ2-2; D gene: NA; V gene: TRBV2; clone size: NA; CDR3 protein: CASTEGENTGELFF; CDR3 DNA: TGTGCCAGCACCGAGGGGGAGAACACCGGGGAGCTGTTTTTT
J gene: TRBJ1-1; D gene: NA; V gene: TRBV19; clone size: NA; CDR3 protein: CASTDQQGGGTEAFF; CDR3 DNA: TGTGCCAGTACCGATCAACAGGGCGGGGGCACTGAAGCTTTCTTT
J gene: TRBJ2-7; D gene: NA; V gene: TRBV2; clone size: NA; CDR3 protein: CASSEWPGTYEQYF; CDR3 DNA: TGTGCCAGCAGTGAATGGCCAGGGACCTACGAGCAGTACTTC
J gene: TRBJ2-7; D gene: NA; V gene: TRBV28; clone size: NA; CDR3 protein: CASRPPGLTYEQYF; CDR3 DNA: TGTGCCAGCAGGCCACCCGGGTTAACCTACGAGCAGTACTTC
J gene: TRBJ2-2; D gene: TRBD2; V gene: TRBV6-4; clone size: NA; CDR3 protein: CASSASSGPTGELFF; CDR3 DNA: TGTGCCAGCAGTGCCTCTAGCGGACCCACCGGGGAGCTGTTTTTT
J gene: TRBJ2-1; D gene: TRBD2; V gene: TRBV9; clone size: NA; CDR3 protein: CASSVHWGRGYNEQFF; CDR3 DNA: TGTGCCAGCAGCGTCCACTGGGGGAGGGGTTACAATGAGCAGTTCTTC
J gene: TRBJ1-2; D gene: TRBD1; V gene: TRBV7-8; clone size: NA; CDR3 protein: CASSLAGTANYGYTF; CDR3 DNA: TGTGCCAGCAGCTTAGCCGGGACAGCTAACTATGGCTACACCTTC
J gene: TRBJ2-1; D gene: NA; V gene: TRBV25-1; clone size: NA; CDR3 protein: CASRWSTASYNEQFF; CDR3 DNA: TGTGCCAGCAGGTGGAGCACCGCTTCCTACAATGAGCAGTTCTTC
J gene: TRBJ2-3; D gene: TRBD2; V gene: TRBV4-3; clone size: NA; CDR3 protein: CASSQDVRAGDWTDTQYF; CDR3 DNA: TGCGCCAGCAGCCAAGACGTTCGGGCGGGAGATTGGACAGATACGCAGTATTTT
J gene: TRBJ2-1; D gene: TRBD2; V gene: TRBV12-5; clone size: NA; CDR3 protein: CASGSRDRWTSGTKYNEQFF; CDR3 DNA: TGTGCTAGTGGTTCCCGGGACAGGTGGACTAGCGGGACGAAATACAATGAGCAGTTCTTC
J gene: TRBJ2-7; D gene: NA; V gene: TRBV7-2; clone size: once; CDR3 protein: CASSLAGSREQYF; CDR3 DNA: TGTGCCAGCAGCTTAGCAGGGAGTCGGGAGCAGTACTTC
J gene: TRBJ1-2; D gene: NA; V gene: TRBV11-2; clone size: NA; CDR3 protein: CASSLPYGTKVWGDYGYTF; CDR3 DNA: TGTGCCAGCAGCCTACCGTACGGGACAAAGGTTTGGGGCGACTATGGCTACACCTTC
J gene: TRBJ2-3; D gene: NA; V gene: TRBV11-2; clone size: NA; CDR3 protein: CASSLDRGKDTQYF; CDR3 DNA: TGTGCCAGCAGCTTAGATCGAGGGAAAGATACGCAGTATTTT
J gene: TRBJ1-4; D gene: TRBD1; V gene: TRBV27; clone size: few; CDR3 protein: CASSCRGKGTGGNEKLFF; CDR3 DNA: TGTGCCAGCAGTTGCAGGGGGAAAGGGACAGGCGGCAATGAAAAACTGTTTTTT
J gene: TRBJ1-3; D gene: NA; V gene: TRBV30; clone size: NA; CDR3 protein: CAWNIAISGNTIYF; CDR3 DNA: TGTGCCTGGAACATAGCGATCTCTGGAAACACCATATATTTT
J gene: TRBJ2-5; D gene: TRBD2; V gene: TRBV25-1; clone size: NA; CDR3 protein: CASTVGSSGKETQYF; CDR3 DNA: TGTGCCAGCACCGTAGGGTCTAGCGGGAAAGAGACCCAGTACTTC
J gene: TRBJ1-2; D gene: TRBD1; V gene: TRBV7-2; clone size: NA; CDR3 protein: CASSSRDRGYYGYTF; CDR3 DNA: TGTGCCAGCAGCTCCCGGGACAGGGGTTATTATGGCTACACCTTC
J gene: TRBJ1-1; D gene: NA; V gene: TRBV4-2; clone size: NA; CDR3 protein: CASSQDIHPIPEAFF; CDR3 DNA: TGTGCCAGCAGCCAAGATATCCATCCAATCCCGGAGGCTTTCTTT
J gene: TRBJ1-2; D gene: NA; V gene: TRBV12-5; clone size: NA; CDR3 protein: CASGLEDSPGTF; CDR3 DNA: TGTGCTAGTGGTTTGGAGGACTCGCCAGGCACCTTC
J gene: TRBJ1-3; D gene: NA; V gene: TRBV5-6; clone size: few; CDR3 protein: CASSFENGSGNTIYF; CDR3 DNA: TGTGCCAGCAGCTTCGAGAACGGCTCTGGAAACACCATATATTTT
J gene: TRBJ1-2; D gene: NA; V gene: TRBV25-1; clone size: NA; CDR3 protein: CASSTEQGKKDGYTF; CDR3 DNA: TGTGCCAGCAGTACTGAGCAGGGGAAAAAGGATGGCTACACCTTC
J gene: TRBJ1-1; D gene: NA; V gene: TRBV2; clone size: NA; CDR3 protein: CASSNQGGGVSEAFF; CDR3 DNA: TGTGCCAGCAGTAACCAGGGAGGGGGTGTTTCTGAAGCTTTCTTT
J gene: TRBJ2-3; D gene: TRBD2; V gene: TRBV7-3; clone size: NA; CDR3 protein: CASSLRGGAGGPGGQYF; CDR3 DNA: TGTGCCAGCAGCTTAAGGGGAGGAGCGGGAGGCCCGGGTGGGCAGTATTTT
J gene: TRBJ2-7; D gene: TRBD1; V gene: TRBV5-1; clone size: once; CDR3 protein: CASSWGELGTGNYEQYF; CDR3 DNA: TGCGCCAGCAGCTGGGGGGAACTCGGGACAGGGAACTACGAGCAGTACTTC
J gene: TRBJ2-3; D gene: TRBD2; V gene: TRBV27; clone size: NA; CDR3 protein: CASSSPGRERSDTQYF; CDR3 DNA: TGTGCCAGCAGTTCCCCTGGGCGGGAGAGGTCAGATACGCAGTATTTT
J gene: TRBJ2-1; D gene: TRBD2; V gene: TRBV6-5; clone size: once; CDR3 protein: CASSYRGLASRNEQFF; CDR3 DNA: TGTGCCAGCAGTTACCGGGGACTAGCGAGCCGCAATGAGCAGTTCTTC
J gene: TRBJ1-2; D gene: TRBD1; V gene: TRBV5-4; clone size: once; CDR3 protein: CASSLEGAGYTF; CDR3 DNA: TGTGCCAGCAGCTTGGAGGGGGCTGGCTACACCTTC
J gene: TRBJ2-1; D gene: TRBD2; V gene: TRBV7-6; clone size: once; CDR3 protein: CASSLAAGVVDEQFF; CDR3 DNA: TGTGCCAGCAGCTTAGCGGCGGGGGTTGTAGATGAGCAGTTCTTC
J gene: TRBJ1-3; D gene: NA; V gene: TRBV19; clone size: NA; CDR3 protein: CASRQNTIYF; CDR3 DNA: TGTGCCAGTAGACAGAACACCATATATTTT
J gene: TRBJ2-3; D gene: TRBD1; V gene: TRBV7-9; clone size: NA; CDR3 protein: CASSQGQPSTDTQYF; CDR3 DNA: TGTGCCAGCAGCCAGGGACAGCCTAGCACAGATACGCAGTATTTT
J gene: TRBJ2-2; D gene: TRBD1; V gene: TRBV7-3; clone size: NA; CDR3 protein: CASSSRPGGGELFF; CDR3 DNA: TGTGCCAGCAGCTCCCGTCCAGGGGGCGGGGAGCTGTTTTTT
J gene: TRBJ2-3; D gene: TRBD2; V gene: TRBV5-1; clone size: NA; CDR3 protein: CASSLIGLAGPPTQYF; CDR3 DNA: TGCGCCAGCAGCTTGATTGGACTAGCGGGACCCCCAACGCAGTATTTT
J gene: TRBJ2-5; D gene: NA; V gene: TRBV7-6; clone size: NA; CDR3 protein: CASSLRGRWSRQETQYF; CDR3 DNA: TGTGCCAGCAGCTTACGAGGTCGTTGGAGTCGCCAAGAGACCCAGTACTTC
J gene: TRBJ2-2; D gene: TRBD1; V gene: TRBV2; clone size: NA; CDR3 protein: CASTAGTGHHKNTGELFF; CDR3 DNA: TGTGCCAGCACGGCCGGGACAGGCCATCATAAGAACACCGGGGAGCTGTTTTTT
J gene: TRBJ1-2; D gene: NA; V gene: TRBV11-2; clone size: NA; CDR3 protein: CASSLDPSYGYTF; CDR3 DNA: TGTGCCAGCAGCTTAGATCCCTCCTATGGCTACACCTTC
J gene: TRBJ1-2; D gene: NA; V gene: TRBV6-5; clone size: NA; CDR3 protein: CASSYSKGQGYGYTF; CDR3 DNA: TGTGCCAGCAGTTACTCAAAGGGGCAGGGCTATGGCTACACCTTC
J gene: TRBJ2-1; D gene: TRBD1; V gene: TRBV7-2; clone size: NA; CDR3 protein: CASSLGRDSELYEQFF; CDR3 DNA: TGTGCCAGCAGCTTAGGCCGGGACAGCGAGTTATATGAGCAGTTCTTC
J gene: TRBJ2-7; D gene: TRBD2; V gene: TRBV28; clone size: NA; CDR3 protein: CASSPTSGHYREQYF; CDR3 DNA: TGTGCCAGCAGTCCGACTAGCGGACACTATAGGGAGCAGTACTTC
J gene: TRBJ2-1; D gene: NA; V gene: TRBV14; clone size: NA; CDR3 protein: CASSQDLEQFF; CDR3 DNA: TGTGCCAGCAGCCAAGATCTAGAGCAGTTCTTC